This TCR beta chain was obtained from a study of blood T cell repertoires in COVID-19. TCRdb's copy holds only in-frame clones and misses some; the assay was immunoSEQ multiplex PCR. The sample contains 200,000 to 300,000 clones, 85% to 90% of which appear only once. The V gene's germline CDR1 is MNHEY and CDR2 SVGAGI. The CDR3 extends over 12 amino acids. The V end was cut by 4 bases, the J end by 5 bases, with 3 bases between. The V call is TRBV6-5, the J call TRBJ1-6; D is uncertain. Sequencing was performed on peripheral blood. The TCR originated in a woman in her 70s with active or convalescent COVID-19. CDR3 region: CASSLDNSPLHF. CDR3 in DNA: TGTGCCAGCAGTTTAGATAATTCACCCCTCCACTTT.